The 27 T cell receptor beta chains presented below share a single source sample, sequenced in a study of blood T cells in healthy people across ages. The use of a sample-barcoded 5' primer and a J-beta primer mix characterized a second PCR of about 7 to 12 cycles. MiXCR was run by TCRdb on the 5' RACE reads, yielding one entry per CDR3 protein. The sample shows some 900,000 distinct CDR3 sequences, under 30% of them seen only once. Sequencing used blood. The source of these receptors is an elderly woman in good health.

This clonotype was counted ten times or more. V gene TRBV20-1 combines with J gene TRBJ2-1; D is perhaps TRBD1 or TRBD2 (6 bases each). Germline V gene lookup returns CDR1 DFQATT and CDR2 SNEGSKA (reference sequence). The CDR3 is 17 amino acids. V was cut by 0 bases and J by 0 bases, with 15 bases left in between. CDR3 nucleotide sequence: TGCAGTGCTAGAGATCCACAGGGAGGAGCCTCCTACAATGAGCAGTTCTTC. Its translation is CSARDPQGGASYNEQFF.

This clonotype has ten or more counts. This chain joins TRBV7-2 and TRBJ2-5; 7 bases agree with TRBD1. CDR1 is SGHTA and CDR2 is FQGNSA in the germline V gene. There are 15 residues in the CDR3. The junction had 7 bases not matched to a gene; V was cut back by 3 bases and J by 3 bases. CDR3 sequence (DNA): TGTGCCAGCAGCTTGGGCAGGGGGTTGAAAGAGACCCAGTACTTC. Amino acids: CASSLGRGLKETQYF.

The rearrangement uses TRBV7-2 and TRBJ2-7, with TRBD2 as a possible D gene (6 bases). Germline assignment: CDR1 SGHTA and CDR2 FQGNSA. This CDR3 contains 15 residues. The germline V and J ends were trimmed by 7 bases and 0 bases, with 16 bases remaining between them. The DNA for the CDR3 is TGTGCCAGCACCACTACCCCGGGAGTCTCCTACGAGCAGTACTTC. This encodes CASTTTPGVSYEQYF.

The chain uses TRBV29-1 and TRBJ2-7, with TRBD2 matching 9 bases. The assigned J gene may be wrong: the sequence end matches TRBJ2-5 better. This CDR3 region has 15 residues. Germline CDR1 SQVTM, CDR2 ANQGSEA. The CDR3 here is CSADSGRNIGETQYF. Here the CDR3 DNA reads TGCAGCGCCGATAGCGGGAGAAATATTGGAGAGACCCAGTACTTC.

This clonotype was observed many times. The gene calls are TRBV27 and TRBJ2-5; D is possibly TRBD2 (6 bases). V was trimmed by 2 bases and J by 4 bases, leaving 8 bases between them. In germline, CDR1 is MNHEY, CDR2 SMNVEV (reference sequence). This CDR3 contains 13 residues. The CDR3 reads CASSLQEGETQYF. The CDR3 nucleotides are TGTGCCAGCAGTTTACAGGAGGGAGAGACCCAGTACTTC.

The chain employs TRBV7-2 and TRBJ2-7; 13 bases are shared with TRBD2. The CDR3 totals 15 residues. Germline V gene lookup returns CDR1 SGHTA and CDR2 FQGNSA. J gave up 6 bases and V 1 base, and 3 bases lay outside the gene matches. CDR3 amino acids: CASSLELAGGPEQYF. The CDR3 DNA reads TGTGCCAGCAGCTTAGAACTAGCGGGGGGGCCCGAGCAGTACTTC.

This clonotype was recorded many times. The rearrangement uses TRBV7-9 and TRBJ1-2; D gene unclear. V shed 1 base and J shed 2 bases, with 11 bases lying between them. The CDR3 has 15 amino acids. The germline CDR1 and CDR2 sequences are SEHNR and FQNEAQ (reference sequence). The CDR3 spells CASSLESRQNYGYTF. The CDR3 DNA reads TGTGCCAGCAGCTTAGAAAGCCGGCAGAACTATGGCTACACCTTC.

The V call is TRBV6-1, the J call TRBJ2-4, with TRBD1 matching over 9 bases. Germline loops: CDR1 MNHNS, CDR2 SASEGT. With V trimmed by 6 bases and J by 0 bases, 12 bases remained unmatched. The length of the CDR3 is 18 residues. For the CDR3, the DNA is TGTGCCAGCAGACGTTGGGGACAGGGCGGATTAGCCAAAAACATTCAGTACTTC. This sequence encodes CASRRWGQGGLAKNIQYF.

This clonotype appeared many times. This sequence joins TRBV5-1 and TRBJ2-1; no firm D call. CDR3 length: 15 residues. Per germline, CDR1 SGHRS and CDR2 YFSETQ. V was trimmed by 0 bases and J by 0 bases, leaving 7 bases between them. As DNA, the CDR3 is TGCGCCAGCAGCTTGGCCACGGCCTCCTACAATGAGCAGTTCTTC. Protein product: CASSLATASYNEQFF.

This clonotype was counted ten times or more. This chain connects TRBV3-1 to TRBJ2-5, with D tentatively TRBD1 (6 bases). Germline V gene sequence: CDR1 LGHDT, CDR2 YNNKEL (reference sequence). Deletions cut 2 bases from V and 4 bases from J, with 11 bases between. The CDR3 contains 14 residues. The CDR3 region is CASSQPTGSETQYF. CDR3 nucleotides: TGTGCCAGCAGCCAACCTACAGGGTCAGAGACCCAGTACTTC.

This CDR3 is CASTSLGDTQYF. The CDR3, as DNA: TGTGCCAGTACCTCCTTGGGCGATACGCAGTATTTT. The chain carries TRBV19 and TRBJ2-3; D is undetermined. Trimming shortened V by 7 bases and J by 6 bases, and 11 bases separated the two germline ends. The germline V gene encodes CDR1 LNHDA and CDR2 SQIVND (reference sequence). The CDR3 consists of 12 residues.

J is TRBJ1-1 and V is TRBV7-2; D is uncertain. The germline V gene encodes CDR1 SGHTA and CDR2 FQGNSA. Trimming stripped 2 bases from V and 2 bases from J, with 9 bases between. The CDR3 is made up of 14 amino acids. The CDR3 loop is CASSLNAGNTEAFF. DNA for the CDR3: TGTGCCAGCAGCTTAAATGCGGGTAACACTGAAGCTTTCTTT.

This clonotype appeared many times. CDR3 sequence reads: CASSYELVETQYF. In nucleotides, the CDR3 is TGCGCCAGCAGTTATGAGTTGGTGGAGACCCAGTACTTC. The chain carries TRBV4-3 and TRBJ2-5; no clear D gene. The CDR3 covers 13 residues. The V and J ends lost 6 bases and 5 bases respectively, with 13 bases between them. Germline V gene sequence: CDR1 LGHNA, CDR2 YSLEER.

This clonotype was observed many times. This sequence joins TRBV6-6 and TRBJ2-3; D might be TRBD1 or TRBD2, each matching 5 bases. Germline V gives CDR1 MNHNY, CDR2 SVGAGI (reference sequence). The V gene lost 5 bases and the J gene lost 0 bases, with 6 bases spanning the gap. CDR3 length equals 13 residues. Here the CDR3 DNA reads TGTGCCAGCAGTCGGGACAGCACAGATACGCAGTATTTT. The encoded protein is CASSRDSTDTQYF.

The count of this clonotype is one. The J gene is TRBJ2-2, the V gene TRBV28, with D maybe TRBD2 (5 bases). This CDR3 contains 15 residues. CDR1 is MDHEN and CDR2 is SYDVKM in the germline V gene. V was trimmed by 3 bases and J by 7 bases, leaving 15 bases between them. CDR3 loop: CASSLRGRGSGELFF. The CDR3 DNA reads TGTGCCAGCAGTTTGCGTGGTCGGGGAAGCGGGGAGCTGTTTTTT.

As to this clonotype: A single base separates this from a much larger clone, so it may be a read error. V usage is TRBV24-1 and J usage is TRBJ2-4; possible D gene TRBD1, 5 bases. The DNA end is a closer match to TRBJ2-5, so the J assignment may be wrong. CDR1 is KGHDR and CDR2 is SFDVKD in the germline V gene. The CDR3 contains 15 residues. The CDR3 sequence: CATSGPKTVQETQYF. As DNA, the CDR3 is TGTGCCACCAGTGGTCCGAAGACAGTACAAGAGACCCAGTACTTC.

This clonotype was seen once. Relative to the germline gene, one junction end is altered; a read error may explain this. CDR3 in amino acids: CTSTGTGRGGETQYF. The CDR3 nucleotides are TGTACCAGTACTGGGACAGGGAGGGGCGGAGAGACCCAGTACTTC. The chain joins TRBV19 to TRBJ2-4; 9 bases align to TRBD1. The DNA matches TRBJ2-5 better at its end, which makes the J call doubtful. CDR1 and CDR2 (germline): LNHDA, SQIVND (reference sequence). CDR3 length: 15 amino acids.

A remark on this clonotype: A much larger clone is a single base away; this may be a read error. V is TRBV5-4 and J is TRBJ1-2; the D gene is possibly TRBD1 (5 bases). Germline values: CDR1 SGHNT, CDR2 YYREEE (reference sequence). The CDR3 is 16 residues long. The CDR3 DNA sequence: TGTGCCAGCAGCTCCAGGGATTACAGGTTCAACTATTGCTACACCTTC. Translation: CASSSRDYRFNYCYTF.

This clonotype was seen repeatedly, ten times or more. The genes are TRBV10-3 and TRBJ2-3; D is uncertain. V shed 2 bases and J shed 4 bases, with 4 bases lying between them. The CDR3 has 12 residues. Germline loops: CDR1 ENHRY, CDR2 SYGVKD. DNA of the CDR3: TGTGCCATCAGTGAGGGGGCAGATACGCAGTATTTT. Protein sequence: CAISEGADTQYF.

This clonotype was observed a few times. This rearrangement joins TRBV29-1 to TRBJ1-1; D not certain. Germline CDR1 is SQVTM and CDR2 is ANQGSEA. This CDR3 comprises 14 residues. Trimming stripped 6 bases from V and 0 bases from J, with 14 bases between. CDR3 amino acids: CSVASRSLNTEAFF. The DNA of the CDR3 is TGCAGCGTCGCCTCAAGGAGCCTGAACACTGAAGCTTTCTTT.

This clonotype was observed many times. This chain connects TRBV9 to TRBJ2-3; a weak D match, TRBD2 (5 bases). With 4 bases removed from V and 2 bases from J, the gap between germline ends came to 20 bases. This CDR3 is built from 17 residues. Germline V lookup: CDR1 SGDLS, CDR2 YYNGEE. This CDR3 is CASSPRRRAQSTDTQYF. The CDR3 nucleotides read TGTGCCAGCAGCCCGCGAAGGCGGGCGCAATCCACAGATACGCAGTATTTT.

This clonotype has only a few counts. The chain combines TRBV20-1 with TRBJ2-5; 13 bases are shared with TRBD2. Trimming removed 4 bases from V and 5 bases from J; junction bases left unmatched: 16. Germline CDR1 reads DFQATT; CDR2 reads SNEGSKA (reference sequence). This CDR3 is built from 18 residues. The CDR3 loop reads CSANPRGGLAGTWETQYF. Here the CDR3 DNA reads TGCAGTGCTAACCCAAGGGGGGGACTAGCGGGGACCTGGGAGACCCAGTACTTC.

A single count supports this clonotype. The germline gene is not matched at one end of the junction; a read error may be the cause. The chain employs TRBV20-1 and TRBJ2-5; the match to TRBD1 covers 9 bases. Germline lookup yields CDR1 DFQATT and CDR2 SNEGSKA (reference sequence). The CDR3 runs to 15 residues. The DNA of the CDR3 is TGCAGTGCTAGCACAGGGGGCGCCTTCGCTCGCGAGCAGAACTTC. Encoded protein: CSASTGGAFAREQNF.

The chain combines TRBV6-6 with TRBJ1-1, with a weak D call TRBD1 (6 bases). V lost 2 bases and J lost 5, with 18 bases in between. The length of the CDR3 is 16 residues. The germline CDR1 and CDR2 sequences are MNHNY and SVGAGI (reference sequence). The CDR3 bases are TGTGCCAGCAGTTACGATCCAACAGGGCGAGGAACTGAAGCTTTCTTT. It is translated as CASSYDPTGRGTEAFF.

Comments on this clonotype: A much larger clone differs from this one at a single base, so this may be a read error. The chain employs TRBV25-1 and TRBJ2-1; weak D call: TRBD1 (6 bases). The CDR3 totals 15 residues. V dropped 2 bases and J dropped 6 bases, with 14 bases sitting between them. CDR1 is MGHDK and CDR2 is SYGVNS in the germline V gene. The CDR3 reads CASSEPRNRANEQFF. The DNA of the CDR3 is TGTGCCAGCAGTGAACCAAGAAACAGGGCCAATGAGCAGTTCTTC.

This clonotype was found many times. The gene calls are TRBV5-1 and TRBJ1-1; D is unresolved. The CDR3 totals 13 residues. The germline V gene has CDR1 SGHRS and CDR2 YFSETQ. With 0 bases removed from V and 5 bases from J, the gap between germline ends came to 8 bases. DNA of the CDR3: TGCGCCAGCAGCTTGGGTGGGAGAACTGAAGCTTTCTTT. This codes for CASSLGGRTEAFF.

Concerning this clonotype: A much larger clone lies one base from this, so it may be a read error. This chain joins TRBV6-2 or TRBV6-3 and TRBJ2-3; TRBD1 matches 8 bases. The length of the CDR3 is 16 residues. The V segment lost 6 bases and the J segment 0 bases; nucleotides outside the gene matches: 8. Germline CDR1 MNHEY, CDR2 SVGEGT. CDR3 sequence (DNA): TGTGCCAGCAGCAGGGGGCAGGCCACTAGCACAGATACGCAGTATTTT. It yields the protein CASSRGQATSTDTQYF.